The clone carrying this TCR beta chain was detected many times. The data belong to a study of identical twins. Germline V gene data show CDR1 as MNHEY and CDR2 as SMNVEV (reference sequence). CDR3 length equals 15 residues. V lost 6 bases, J lost 6 bases, and 10 bases stayed unmatched. Unique molecular identifiers were present on the cDNA, and a universal primer site came from template switching. TCRdb called the 5' RACE reads again in MiXCR, with one record for every CDR3 protein. The table lists a few hundred thousand distinct CDR3 sequences, more than 9% of them singletons. These data were also reused for a study on yellow fever vaccine responses in identical twins.

The clonotype originates from a woman between 18 and 29 years old in good health. The gene calls are TRBV27 and TRBJ1-5; 8 nucleotides align to TRBD1. Material: PBMCs. CDR3 coding DNA: TGTGCCAGCAGGTCAGGGGGCGGTGGTGGTCAGCCCCAGCATTTT. It specifies CASRSGGGGGQPQHF.